This T cell receptor (beta chain) was sequenced in a study of response to subunit inactivated influenza vaccine. General study findings and limits: Authors suggested each seasonal flu vaccination may recruit only limited numbers of new T cells.

TCRdb re-analysed the RT-PCR reads in MiXCR, keeping a single row per CDR3 protein. The data hold some 500,000 distinct CDR3 sequences, with about 17% observed a single time. Concerning this clonotype itself: Its antigen is currently unknown. A junction end diverges from the germline sequence, so it may reflect a read error.

The germline V gene has CDR1 LNHNV and CDR2 YYDKDF (reference sequence). The CDR3 has 14 amino acids. The sequences come from CD4+ T cells sorted from PBMCs, collected around 25 months after vaccination. The TCR originated in a man between 50 and 75 years old who received an inactivated influenza vaccine. The chain uses TRBV15 and TRBJ2-3; perhaps TRBD2 as D (6 bases). The CDR3 protein is CAISRYGGADTQYF. The DNA for the CDR3 is TGTGCCATCAGCAGATATGGAGGGGCAGATACGCAGTATTTT.